One T cell receptor beta chain is described in this entry. Its antigen is unknown. The data were obtained in a study of long-term antiretroviral therapy in people with HIV. Looking at the study overall: It was about a decade after the earliest samples that the 2015 immediate-ART recommendation appeared. Points from the study as a whole: It was observed that HIV repertoires exhibited narrower CDR3 length ranges than controls. Those clones which expanded before ART made up the dominant part of the repertoire at all time points.

Survey-level resolution applied to immunoSEQ assay v3.0. Measured with immunoSEQ multiplex PCR; TCRdb has only the in-frame clones, and not every one. This table holds about 20,000 clones, over 60% found once. No donor had fewer than one pre-ART PBMC sample or fewer than two post-ART PBMC samples. CDR1 is SGHDN, CDR2 FVKESK, per germline. With 4 bases removed from V and 6 bases from J, the gap between germline ends came to 17 bases. This CDR3 comprises 15 residues. The receptor's source is a woman in her 30s with HIV. The sample in question was unsorted PBMCs, obtained 2.9 years after starting antiretroviral therapy. The chain joins TRBV14 to TRBJ2-3; D remains ambiguous. CDR3 DNA sequence: TGTGCCAGCAGCCGTAACGGGCCCCGCGGCGATACGCAGTATTTT. This encodes CASSRNGPRGDTQYF.